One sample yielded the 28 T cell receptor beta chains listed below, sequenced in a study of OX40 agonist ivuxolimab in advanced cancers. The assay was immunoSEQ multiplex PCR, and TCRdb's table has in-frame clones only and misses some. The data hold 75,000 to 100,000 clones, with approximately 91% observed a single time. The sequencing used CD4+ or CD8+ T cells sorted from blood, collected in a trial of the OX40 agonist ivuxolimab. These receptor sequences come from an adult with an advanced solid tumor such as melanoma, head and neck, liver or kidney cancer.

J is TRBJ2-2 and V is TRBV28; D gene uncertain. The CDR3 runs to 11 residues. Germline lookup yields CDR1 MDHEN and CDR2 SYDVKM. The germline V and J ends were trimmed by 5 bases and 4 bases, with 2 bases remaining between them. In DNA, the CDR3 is TGTGCCAGCAGTGGCACCGGGGAGCTGTTTTTT. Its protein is CASSGTGELFF.

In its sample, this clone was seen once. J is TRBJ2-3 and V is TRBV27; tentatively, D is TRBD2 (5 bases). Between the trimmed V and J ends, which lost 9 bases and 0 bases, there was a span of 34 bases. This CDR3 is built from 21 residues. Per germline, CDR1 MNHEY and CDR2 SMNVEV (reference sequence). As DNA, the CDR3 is TGTGCCAGGACCCTCCGGCTGTCCGCTAGCACTTTGAGTCCTAGCACAGATACGCAGTATTTT. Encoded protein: CARTLRLSASTLSPSTDTQYF.

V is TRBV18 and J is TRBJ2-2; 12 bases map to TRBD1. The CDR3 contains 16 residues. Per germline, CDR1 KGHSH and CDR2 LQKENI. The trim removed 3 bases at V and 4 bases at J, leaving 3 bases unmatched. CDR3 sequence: CASSPGQGASTGELFF. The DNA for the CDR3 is TGTGCCAGCTCACCGGGACAGGGGGCGAGCACCGGGGAGCTGTTTTTT.

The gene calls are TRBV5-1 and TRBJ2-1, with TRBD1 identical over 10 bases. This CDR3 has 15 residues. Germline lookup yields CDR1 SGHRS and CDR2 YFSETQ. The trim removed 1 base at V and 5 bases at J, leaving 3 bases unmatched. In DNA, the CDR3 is TGCGCCAGCAGCTTGATGGGACAGGGGAACAATGAGCAGTTCTTC. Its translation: CASSLMGQGNNEQFF.

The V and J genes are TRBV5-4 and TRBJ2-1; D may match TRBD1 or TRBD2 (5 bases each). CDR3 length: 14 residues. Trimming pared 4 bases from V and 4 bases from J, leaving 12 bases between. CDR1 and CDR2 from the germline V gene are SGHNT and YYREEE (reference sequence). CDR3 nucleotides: TGTGCCAGCAGCCGTCCGGGACGATACAATGAGCAGTTCTTC. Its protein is CASSRPGRYNEQFF.

The CDR3 coding sequence is TGTGCCAGCAGCTTCGTCTTTGGACAGTCGAGCTCCTACGAGCAGTACTTC. Its protein product is CASSFVFGQSSSYEQYF. This rearrangement joins TRBV7-8 to TRBJ2-7; perhaps TRBD1 as D (6 bases). This CDR3 region has 17 residues. Germline values: CDR1 SGHVS, CDR2 FQNEAQ. V dropped 3 bases and J dropped 0 bases, with 18 bases sitting between them.

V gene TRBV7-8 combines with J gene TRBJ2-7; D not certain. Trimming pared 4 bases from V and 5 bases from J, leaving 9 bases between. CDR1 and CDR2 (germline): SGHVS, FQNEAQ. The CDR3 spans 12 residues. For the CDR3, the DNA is TGTGCCAGCAGCTCCAGTGGGAACGAGCAGTACTTC. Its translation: CASSSSGNEQYF.

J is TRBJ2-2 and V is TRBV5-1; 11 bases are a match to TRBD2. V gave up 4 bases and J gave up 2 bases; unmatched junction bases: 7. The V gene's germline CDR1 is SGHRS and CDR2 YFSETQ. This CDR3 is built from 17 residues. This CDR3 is CASSPGTSGYNTGELFF. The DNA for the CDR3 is TGCGCCAGCAGCCCCGGGACTAGCGGATACAACACCGGGGAGCTGTTTTTT.

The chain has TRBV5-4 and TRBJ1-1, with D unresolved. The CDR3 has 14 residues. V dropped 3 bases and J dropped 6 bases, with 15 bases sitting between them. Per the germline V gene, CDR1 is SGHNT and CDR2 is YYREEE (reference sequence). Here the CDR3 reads CASSSNIPPAEAFF. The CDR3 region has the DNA TGTGCCAGCAGCTCAAACATTCCACCCGCTGAAGCTTTCTTT.

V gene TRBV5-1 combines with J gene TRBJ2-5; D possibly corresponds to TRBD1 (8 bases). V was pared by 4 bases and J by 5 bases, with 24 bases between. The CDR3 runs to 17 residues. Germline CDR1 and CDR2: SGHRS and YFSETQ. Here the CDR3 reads CASSVGQGGSFGETQYF. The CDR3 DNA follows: TGCGCCAGCAGCGTTGGACAGGGAGGGTCGTTCGGGGAGACCCAGTACTTC.

Here the CDR3 DNA reads TGTGCCGGATACCGGGACGGAAGTAATGAAAAACTGTTTTTT. Translating gives CAGYRDGSNEKLFF. The V and J genes are TRBV2 and TRBJ1-4; D may be TRBD1 (5 bases). Germline CDR1 SNHLY, CDR2 FYNNEI. The V gene lost 11 bases and the J gene lost 4 bases, with 17 bases spanning the gap. The CDR3 spans 14 residues. The full variable domain, with the rest looked up from reference TRBV2 and TRBJ1-4, is EPEVTQTPSHQVTQMGQEVILRCVPISNHLYFYWYRQILGQKVEFLVSFYNNEISEKSEIFDDQFSVERPDGSNFTLKIRSTKLEDSAMYFCAGYRDGSNEKLFFGSGTQLSVL.

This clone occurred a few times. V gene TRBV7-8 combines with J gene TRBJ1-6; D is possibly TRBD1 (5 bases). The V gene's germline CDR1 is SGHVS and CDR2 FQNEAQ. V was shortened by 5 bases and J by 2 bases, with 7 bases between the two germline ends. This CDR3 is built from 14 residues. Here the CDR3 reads CASSMTAYNSPLHF. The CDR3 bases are TGTGCCAGCAGCATGACAGCCTATAATTCACCCCTCCACTTT.

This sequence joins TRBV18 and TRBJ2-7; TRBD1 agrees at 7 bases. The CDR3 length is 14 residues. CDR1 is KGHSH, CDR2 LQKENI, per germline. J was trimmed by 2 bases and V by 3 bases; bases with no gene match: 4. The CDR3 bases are TGTGCCAGCTCACCCGGGACAGAACCCTACGAGCAGTACTTC. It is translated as CASSPGTEPYEQYF. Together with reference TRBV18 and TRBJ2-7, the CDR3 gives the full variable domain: NAGVMQNPRHLVRRRGQEARLRCSPMKGHSHVYWYRQLPEEGLKFMVYLQKENIIDESGMPKERFSAEFPKEGPSILRIQQVVRGDSAAYFCASSPGTEPYEQYFGPGTRLTVT.

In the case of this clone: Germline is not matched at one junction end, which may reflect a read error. This CDR3 reads CASRLGGQDYNYGYTF. DNA for the CDR3: TGCGCCAGCAGATTGGGGGGACAGGACTATAACTATGGCTACACCTTC. The V call is TRBV5-1, the J call TRBJ1-2, with 8 bases aligning to TRBD1. The CDR3 covers 16 residues. Germline CDR1 and CDR2: SGHRS and YFSETQ.

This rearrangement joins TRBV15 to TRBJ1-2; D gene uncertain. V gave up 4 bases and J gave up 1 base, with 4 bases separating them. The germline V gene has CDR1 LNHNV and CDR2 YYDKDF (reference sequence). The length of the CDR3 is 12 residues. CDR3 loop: CATSNFNYGYTF. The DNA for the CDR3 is TGTGCCACCAGCAACTTTAACTATGGCTACACCTTC. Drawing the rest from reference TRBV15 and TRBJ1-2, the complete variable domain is DAMVIQNPRYQVTQFGKPVTLSCSQTLNHNVMYWYQQKSSQAPKLLFHYYDKDFNNEADTPDNFQSRRPNTSFCFLDIRSPGLGDTAMYLCATSNFNYGYTFGSGTRLTVV.

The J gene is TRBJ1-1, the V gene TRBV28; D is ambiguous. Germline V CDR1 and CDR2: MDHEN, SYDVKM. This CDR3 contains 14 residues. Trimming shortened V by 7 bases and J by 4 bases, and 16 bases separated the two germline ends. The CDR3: CASTQSPEGTEAFF. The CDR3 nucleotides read TGTGCCAGCACCCAAAGTCCCGAGGGCACTGAAGCTTTCTTT.

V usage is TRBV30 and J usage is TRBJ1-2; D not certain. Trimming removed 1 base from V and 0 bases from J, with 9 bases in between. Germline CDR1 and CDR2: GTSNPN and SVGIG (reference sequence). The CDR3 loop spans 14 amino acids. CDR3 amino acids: CAWSGQGANYGYTF. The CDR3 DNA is TGTGCCTGGAGTGGACAAGGAGCTAACTATGGCTACACCTTC.

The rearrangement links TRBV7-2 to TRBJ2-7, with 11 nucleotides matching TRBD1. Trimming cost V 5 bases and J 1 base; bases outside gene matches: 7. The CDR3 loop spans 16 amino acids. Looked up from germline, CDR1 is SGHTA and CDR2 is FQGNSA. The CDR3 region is CASSRGTGGLSYEQYF. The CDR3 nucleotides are TGTGCCAGCAGCCGCGGGACAGGGGGTTTATCCTACGAGCAGTACTTC.

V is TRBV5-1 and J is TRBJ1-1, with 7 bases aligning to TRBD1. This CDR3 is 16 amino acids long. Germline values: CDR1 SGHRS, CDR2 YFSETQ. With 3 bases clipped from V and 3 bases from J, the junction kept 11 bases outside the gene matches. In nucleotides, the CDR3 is TGCGCCAGCAGCTCCCCCCGGGGGACAGTCCACACTGAAGCTTTCTTT. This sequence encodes CASSSPRGTVHTEAFF.

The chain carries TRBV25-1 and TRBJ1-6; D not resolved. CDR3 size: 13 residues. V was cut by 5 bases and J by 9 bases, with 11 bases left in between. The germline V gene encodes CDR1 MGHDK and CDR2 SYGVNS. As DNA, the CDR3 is TGTGCCAGCAGTAGCTGGGAAGGTTCACCCCTCCACTTT. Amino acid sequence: CASSSWEGSPLHF.

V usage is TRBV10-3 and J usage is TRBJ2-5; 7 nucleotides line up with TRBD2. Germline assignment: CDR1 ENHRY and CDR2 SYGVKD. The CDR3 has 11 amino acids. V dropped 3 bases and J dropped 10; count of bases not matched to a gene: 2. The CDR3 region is CAISDAGDQYF. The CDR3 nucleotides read TGTGCCATCAGTGACGCGGGGGACCAGTACTTC.

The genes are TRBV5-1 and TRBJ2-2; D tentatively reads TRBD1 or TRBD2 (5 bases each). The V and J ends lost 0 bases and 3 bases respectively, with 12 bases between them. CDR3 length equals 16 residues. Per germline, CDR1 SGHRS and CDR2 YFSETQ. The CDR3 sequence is CASSLGQGDYTGELFF. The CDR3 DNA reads TGCGCCAGCAGCTTGGGGCAGGGAGATTACACCGGGGAGCTGTTTTTT.

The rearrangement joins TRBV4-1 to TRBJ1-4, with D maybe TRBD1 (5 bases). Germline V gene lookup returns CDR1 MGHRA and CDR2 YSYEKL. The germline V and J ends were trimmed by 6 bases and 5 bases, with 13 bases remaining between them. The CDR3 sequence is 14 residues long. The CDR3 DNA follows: TGCGCCAGCAGACTGGACACTGGAAATGAAAAACTGTTTTTT. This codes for CASRLDTGNEKLFF.

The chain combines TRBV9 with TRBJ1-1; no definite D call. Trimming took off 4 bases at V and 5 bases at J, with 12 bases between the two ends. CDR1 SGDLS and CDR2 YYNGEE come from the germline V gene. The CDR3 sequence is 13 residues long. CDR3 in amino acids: CASSLQRGTEAFF. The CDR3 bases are TGTGCCAGCAGCCTACAACGAGGGACTGAAGCTTTCTTT.

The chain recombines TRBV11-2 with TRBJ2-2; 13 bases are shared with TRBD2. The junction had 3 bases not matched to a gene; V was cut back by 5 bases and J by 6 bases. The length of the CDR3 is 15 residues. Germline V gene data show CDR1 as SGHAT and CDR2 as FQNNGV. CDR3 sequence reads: CASSRGLAGAGELFF. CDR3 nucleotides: TGTGCCAGCAGCCGAGGACTAGCGGGAGCCGGGGAGCTGTTTTTT.

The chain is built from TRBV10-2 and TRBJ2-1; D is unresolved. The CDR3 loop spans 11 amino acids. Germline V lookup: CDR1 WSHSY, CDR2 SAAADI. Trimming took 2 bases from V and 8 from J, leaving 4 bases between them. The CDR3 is CASSELHEQFF. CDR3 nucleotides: TGCGCCAGCAGTGAGCTACATGAGCAGTTCTTC.

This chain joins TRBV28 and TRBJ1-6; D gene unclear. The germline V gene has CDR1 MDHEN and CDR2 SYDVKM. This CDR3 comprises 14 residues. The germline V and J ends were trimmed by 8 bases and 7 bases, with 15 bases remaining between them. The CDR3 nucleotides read TGTGCCAGCTACCAAGGTGTCTTGAATTCACCCCTCCACTTT. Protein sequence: CASYQGVLNSPLHF. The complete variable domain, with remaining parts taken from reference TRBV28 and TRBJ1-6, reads DVKVTQSSRYLVKRTGEKVFLECVQDMDHENMFWYRQDPGLGLRLIYFSYDVKMKEKGDIPEGYSVSREKKERFSLILESASTNQTSMYLCASYQGVLNSPLHFGNGTRLTVT.

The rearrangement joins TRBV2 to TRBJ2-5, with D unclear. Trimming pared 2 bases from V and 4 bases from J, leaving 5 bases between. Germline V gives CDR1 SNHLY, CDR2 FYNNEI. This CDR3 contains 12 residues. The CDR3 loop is CASSESGETQYF. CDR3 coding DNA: TGTGCCAGCAGTGAATCAGGAGAGACCCAGTACTTC.